A single sample gave rise to the 14 T cell receptor beta chains below, sequenced in a study of response to subunit inactivated influenza vaccine. TCRdb independently ran MiXCR on the RT-PCR reads; one entry per CDR3 protein. The profile shows over 450,000 distinct CDR3 sequences, 10% to 15% of them singletons. Material: PBMCs from blood, obtained more than 35 days after vaccination. The receptors derive from a man over 45 who received an inactivated influenza vaccine.

The rearrangement uses TRBV20-1 and TRBJ1-1; maybe TRBD1 (5 bases). The germline CDR1 and CDR2 sequences are DFQATT and SNEGSKA (reference sequence). The ends were cut back, 3 bases at V and 0 bases at J, with 11 bases in the middle. The CDR3 runs 14 residues. The chain's CDR3 is CSASKDRLNTEAFF. DNA for the CDR3: TGCAGTGCTAGTAAAGACAGATTGAACACTGAAGCTTTCTTT.

This clonotype was picked up a small number of times. This chain links TRBV10-3 with TRBJ2-7, with 7 bases lining up with TRBD2. J lost 7 bases, V lost 6 bases, and 9 bases had no gene match. The CDR3 totals 13 residues. CDR1 ENHRY and CDR2 SYGVKD come from the germline V gene. The CDR3 spells CAISLGREREQYF. The CDR3 DNA reads as TGTGCCATCAGCCTTGGGAGGGAGCGGGAGCAGTACTTC.

This clonotype was counted a few times. The rearrangement joins TRBV3-1 to TRBJ2-3; perhaps TRBD2 as D (5 bases). CDR3 length: 13 amino acids. Germline assignment: CDR1 LGHDT and CDR2 YNNKEL (reference sequence). The V gene lost 1 base and the J gene lost 8 bases, with 10 bases spanning the gap. The CDR3 DNA reads as TGTGCCAGCAGCCAAGGGGAGCCCTCTACGCAGTATTTT. Protein product: CASSQGEPSTQYF.

This clonotype appeared many times. The chain joins TRBV9 to TRBJ2-1, with TRBD1 as a possible D gene (6 bases). From germline, CDR1 is SGDLS and CDR2 YYNGEE. The V end lost 3 bases, the J end lost 3 bases, and 16 bases lay between the germline ends. The CDR3 runs to 16 residues. The CDR3 DNA sequence: TGTGCCAGCAGCGGGACGACAGGTCACGGCTACAATGAGCAGTTCTTC. The encoded protein is CASSGTTGHGYNEQFF.

This clonotype came up many times. CDR3 residues: CASSLPSNEQFF. DNA of the CDR3: TGCGCCAGCAGCTTGCCAAGCAATGAGCAGTTCTTC. J is TRBJ2-1 and V is TRBV5-1, with D uncertain. The CDR3 has 12 residues. The germline V gene has CDR1 SGHRS and CDR2 YFSETQ. The ends were cut back, 1 base at V and 6 bases at J, with 5 bases in the middle.

The chain carries TRBV11-2 and TRBJ1-2; D call uncertain. The CDR3 is 13 amino acids. Germline CDR1 and CDR2: SGHAT and FQNNGV. The V and J ends lost 4 bases and 8 bases respectively, with 14 bases between them. CDR3 sequence: CASSSTLLLGYTF. CDR3 in DNA: TGTGCCAGCAGCTCCACTCTACTTCTGGGCTACACCTTC.

This clonotype was observed a handful of times. The rearrangement uses TRBV3-1 and TRBJ1-1; D unresolved. Trimming stripped 1 base from V and 1 base from J, with 7 bases between. Per the germline V gene, CDR1 is LGHDT and CDR2 is YNNKEL (reference sequence). The CDR3 loop spans 14 amino acids. The CDR3: CASSQGQRNTEAFF. Written as DNA, the CDR3 is TGTGCCAGCAGCCAAGGTCAGAGGAACACTGAAGCTTTCTTT.

This clonotype was observed at least ten times. V is TRBV24-1 and J is TRBJ2-2; D remains unclear. Per germline, CDR1 KGHDR and CDR2 SFDVKD. V was cut by 7 bases and J by 3 bases, with 8 bases left in between. There are 13 residues in the CDR3. CDR3 nucleotides: TGTGCCACCAGACCTTGGGACACCGGGGAGCTGTTTTTT. Protein: CATRPWDTGELFF.

This clonotype was counted many times. The rearrangement uses TRBV27 and TRBJ2-7; D call uncertain. V was shortened by 5 bases and J by 0 bases, with 11 bases between the two germline ends. CDR3 length: 14 residues. From germline, CDR1 is MNHEY and CDR2 SMNVEV (reference sequence). DNA of the CDR3: TGTGCCAGCAGTCCCCGGGCTACCTCCTACGAGCAGTACTTC. This codes for CASSPRATSYEQYF.

The chain has TRBV7-9 and TRBJ2-2; 7 bases map to TRBD1. The trim removed 4 bases at V and 1 base at J, leaving 9 bases unmatched. CDR1 and CDR2 from the germline V gene are SEHNR and FQNEAQ (reference sequence). The CDR3 has 17 amino acids. CDR3 region: CASSSLLGTENTGELFF. In nucleotides, the CDR3 is TGTGCCAGCAGCTCGCTCCTCGGGACAGAGAACACCGGGGAGCTGTTTTTT.

The CDR3: CASSPTAAGANNSPLHF. CDR3 nucleotides: TGTGCCAGCAGCCCGACAGCCGCGGGGGCAAATAATTCACCCCTCCACTTT. The V and J genes are TRBV6-1 and TRBJ1-6, with D maybe TRBD1 (6 bases). Trimming left V 6 bases short and J 5 bases short, with 20 bases between. This CDR3 is 17 amino acids long. Per germline, CDR1 MNHNS and CDR2 SASEGT.

This clonotype was seen a handful of times. The rearrangement links TRBV2 to TRBJ1-2; perhaps TRBD1 as D (6 bases). The V end lost 1 base, the J end lost 7 bases, and 10 bases lay between the germline ends. The CDR3 is 13 amino acids. Germline CDR1 SNHLY, CDR2 FYNNEI. CDR3 residues: CASSEGQDGGYTF. In DNA form, the CDR3 reads TGTGCCAGCAGTGAAGGACAGGATGGTGGCTACACCTTC.

This clonotype has a handful of counts. V is TRBV7-9 and J is TRBJ1-4; no clear D gene. The CDR3 has 16 amino acids. Germline V gene data show CDR1 as SEHNR and CDR2 as FQNEAQ (reference sequence). Trimming took off 0 bases at V and 5 bases at J, with 13 bases between the two ends. The DNA of the CDR3 is TGTGCCAGCAGCTTAGCGCAAGGTTTTGAGAATGAAAAACTGTTTTTT. Translation: CASSLAQGFENEKLFF.

This clonotype has a count of ten or more. The gene calls are TRBV24-1 and TRBJ2-1, with D possibly matching TRBD1 (6 bases). This CDR3 is built from 14 residues. Deletions cut 5 bases from V and 7 bases from J, with 14 bases between. Germline CDR1 reads KGHDR; CDR2 reads SFDVKD. The CDR3: CATSGADRQNEQFF. CDR3 bases: TGTGCCACCAGTGGGGCGGACAGACAGAATGAGCAGTTCTTC.